This T cell receptor (beta chain) was sequenced during a study of T cells in Graves' hyperthyroidism and ophthalmopathy. TCR beta CDR3 regions were amplified from RNA. Carried out on the TCR CDR3, a first-round RT-PCR used the HTBI primer set. TCRdb reprocessed the multiplex PCR reads with MiXCR, giving one entry per CDR3 protein. The data show about 150,000 distinct CDR3 sequences, about 20% seen once. The CDR3 runs to 13 residues. Trimming shortened V by 4 bases and J by 2 bases, and 11 bases separated the two germline ends. Germline loops: CDR1 SQVTM, CDR2 ANQGSEA. Based on clinical symptoms, serum thyroxine and TRAb, thyroid ultrasound and orbital computed tomography, diagnoses were reached. This clonotype was seen ten or more times.

The specimen sequenced was blood. The source of this sequence is a woman between 50 and 59 years old with Graves' hyperthyroidism that later progressed to Graves' ophthalmopathy. The rearrangement uses TRBV29-1 and TRBJ2-5; D call uncertain. The CDR3 reads CSVGPGTQETQYF. The CDR3 region has the DNA TGCAGCGTTGGCCCAGGCACTCAAGAGACCCAGTACTTC.